These 5 T cell receptor beta chains were sequenced from one sample in a study of blood T cell repertoires in COVID-19. Assay: immunoSEQ multiplex PCR; the TCRdb copy retains only in-frame clones and omits some. In the table there are roughly 160,000 clones, approximately 83% of which are singletons. The source material was peripheral blood. All receptors come from a woman of 80 years or more with acute or convalescent COVID-19.

The chain is built from TRBV3-1 (or the pseudogene TRBV3-2) and TRBJ1-5, with unresolved D. This CDR3 has 14 residues. Germline V gives CDR1 LGHDT, CDR2 YNNKEL (reference sequence). The V end lost 4 bases, the J end lost 6 bases, and 13 bases lay between the germline ends. The DNA of the CDR3 is TGTGCCAGCAGCCTAGGATTATCGGGTCAGCCCCAGCATTTT. It encodes CASSLGLSGQPQHF.

The CDR3 nucleotides read TGCGCCAGCAGCTTGGATGCAGGGGGCGGGGAGCTGTTTTTT. Translated, it gives CASSLDAGGGELFF. The chain joins TRBV5-1 to TRBJ2-2; 7 bases agree with TRBD1. V was pared by 0 bases and J by 7 bases, with 3 bases of the junction left unmatched. This CDR3 has 14 residues. CDR1 is SGHRS and CDR2 is YFSETQ in the germline V gene.

V usage is TRBV6-2 or TRBV6-3 and J usage is TRBJ2-3; unclear D gene. From germline, CDR1 is MNHEY and CDR2 SVGEGT. The germline V and J ends were trimmed by 5 bases and 1 base, with 16 bases remaining between them. The CDR3 runs 16 residues. For the CDR3, the DNA is TGTGCCAGCAGTCAAGGTAGTACAGTCGGCACAGATACGCAGTATTTT. As protein: CASSQGSTVGTDTQYF.

J is TRBJ2-1 and V is TRBV5-4, with D maybe TRBD2 (7 bases). Germline V gene sequence: CDR1 SGHNT, CDR2 YYREEE (reference sequence). Trimming removed 0 bases at V and 5 bases at J, with 15 bases between. There are 16 residues in the CDR3. This CDR3 is CASSLVPAGADNEQFF. CDR3 DNA: TGTGCCAGCAGCTTGGTCCCCGCGGGGGCTGACAATGAGCAGTTCTTC. The full variable domain, completed using reference TRBV5-4 and TRBJ2-1, is ETGVTQSPTHLIKTRGQQVTLRCSSQSGHNTVSWYQQALGQGPQFIFQYYREEENGRGNFPPRFSGLQFPNYSSELNVNALELDDSALYLCASSLVPAGADNEQFFGPGTRLTVL.

CDR3 in DNA: TGTGCCAGTAGTATCTCGCCTAGCGGTTCCTACAATGAGCAGTTCTTC. Encoded protein: CASSISPSGSYNEQFF. The chain uses TRBV19 and TRBJ2-1, with 7 bases aligning to TRBD2. Unmatched junction bases numbered 6, after V lost 3 bases and J lost 1 base. There are 16 residues in the CDR3. CDR1 and CDR2 (germline): LNHDA, SQIVND (reference sequence).